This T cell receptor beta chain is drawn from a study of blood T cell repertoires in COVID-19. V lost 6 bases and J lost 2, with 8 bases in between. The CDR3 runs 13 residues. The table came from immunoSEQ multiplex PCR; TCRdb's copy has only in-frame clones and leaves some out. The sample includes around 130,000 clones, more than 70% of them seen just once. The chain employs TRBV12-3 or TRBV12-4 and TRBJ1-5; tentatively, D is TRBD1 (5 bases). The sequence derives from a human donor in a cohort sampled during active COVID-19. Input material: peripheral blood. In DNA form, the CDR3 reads TGTGCCAGCAGAGGAGGGGGCAATCAGCCCCAGCATTTT. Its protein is CASRGGGNQPQHF.